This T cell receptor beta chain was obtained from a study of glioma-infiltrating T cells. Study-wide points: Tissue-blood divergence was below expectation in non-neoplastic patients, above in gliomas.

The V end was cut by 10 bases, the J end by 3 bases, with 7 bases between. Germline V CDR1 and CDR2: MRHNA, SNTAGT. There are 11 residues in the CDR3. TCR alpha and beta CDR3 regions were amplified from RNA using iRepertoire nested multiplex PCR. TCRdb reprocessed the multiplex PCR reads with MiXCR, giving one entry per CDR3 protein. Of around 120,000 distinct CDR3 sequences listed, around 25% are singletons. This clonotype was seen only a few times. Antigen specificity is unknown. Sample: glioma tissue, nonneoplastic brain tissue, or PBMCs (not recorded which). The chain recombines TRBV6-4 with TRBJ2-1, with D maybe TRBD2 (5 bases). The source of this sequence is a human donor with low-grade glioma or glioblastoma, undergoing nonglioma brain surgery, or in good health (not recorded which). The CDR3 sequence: CATRDYNEQFF. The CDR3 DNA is TGTGCCACACGGGACTACAATGAGCAGTTCTTC.